This TCR beta chain was observed in a study of blood T cell repertoires in COVID-19. Study at large: Specimens from acute and convalescent COVID-19 originated in the United States, Italy and Spain. Sources were T cells, B-cell-depleted T cells, or PBMCs; the material itself was cDNA or gDNA.

Original methodology: Reference gene primer amplification gave nucleated cell count estimates. TCRdb's table, derived via immunoSEQ multiplex PCR, lists solely in-frame clones and lacks some. V and J calls and clone size follow that table, whereas D and trimming were derived from the DNA. The sample consists of around 150,000 clones, approximately 92% of them appearing once. The germline CDR1 and CDR2 sequences are MNHNS and SASEGT. This CDR3 comprises 16 residues. J was trimmed by 1 base and V by 4 bases; bases with no gene match: 7. The V call is TRBV6-1, the J call TRBJ2-7; 10 bases match TRBD1. The material sequenced was peripheral blood. The TCR was taken from a young man with COVID-19, enrolled during active disease. CDR3 nucleotides: TGTGCCAGCAGTGCATACCTGGGACAGGGGTCCTACGAGCAGTACTTC. The encoded protein is CASSAYLGQGSYEQYF.